Listed here is a single T cell receptor beta chain. Its binding antigen is unknown. The input lacks base qualities; no much larger clone sits a single base away. This sample is part of a study of metastatic and nonmetastatic thyroid tumors (dated by TCRdb to 2020 to 2021). Some background on the complete study: For patients with malignant and with benign thyroid disease, the researchers compared repertoires between peripheral blood samples and tumor or nodule tissue samples.

Spanning cysteine to phenylalanine, the CDR3 consists of 14 amino acids. CDR3 DNA only is kept here, 42 bases in frame from base 1. Trimming removed 3 bases from V and 6 bases from J, leaving 13 bases between the germline ends. CDR1 is given as MRHNA and CDR2 as SNTAGT, both from the germline V gene. No treatment had been received by any patient before thyroid surgery. Using T-cell receptor beta sequencing, the researchers looked back retrospectively at clinical samples from patients, gathered between about 2011 and 2019. What the research found in general, with its limitations: In both blood and tumor samples, malignant tumors were reported to have significantly higher TCR beta diversity than benign nodules.

Library preparation employed PCR. Sequencing relied on an Illumina HiSeq 4000. The TCR beta-chain CDR3 region of each patient was profiled by high-throughput sequencing. From the authors' description of their analysis: A classifier to discriminate distant-metastatic papillary thyroid cancer patients was built from CDR3 differences across clinicopathological groups. To measure repertoire diversity the researchers used the Shannon index, while the Morisita-Horn index served to gauge how similar the tumor and blood repertoires were. The raw public data were reprocessed by TCRdb itself: fastp quality trimming at Q25, MiXCR clonotype calling, in-frame beta chains only. These V and J calls originate from TCRdb's pipeline instead of the authors' own analysis. The sample table records 30,000 to 40,000 clones; less than 40% of these occur just once. The top ten constitute 20% to 25% of the sample.

The V and J segments used are TRBV6-4 and TRBJ2-3; TRBD1 is a weak D gene call, 5 bases matching. Sample: tumor tissue. This sequence originates from a female donor with papillary thyroid cancer or a benign thyroid nodule (not recorded which). Some clones in this sample may be carry-over from other donors' samples. The DNA is TGTGCCAGCAGTGATGGGGCTTCGGCGGATACGCAGTATTTT. This encodes CASSDGASADTQYF.